The present T cell receptor beta chain was sequenced within a study of blood T cell repertoires in COVID-19. Study-level information: T cells, B-cell-depleted T cells, or PBMCs provided the cDNA or gDNA that served as material.

The germline gives CDR1 SEHNR, CDR2 FQNEAQ (reference sequence). V shed 1 base, J shed 6 bases, and the junction held 6 bases outside the gene matches. The CDR3 extends over 15 amino acids. The protocol was immunoSEQ multiplex PCR, while the TCRdb copy is restricted to in-frame clones and leaves out a portion. The table includes 300,000 to 350,000 clones, around nine tenths detected once. This clone was detected many times. This same CDR3 is encoded by further DNA sequences in the sample. The sequence derives from a woman between 65 and 79 years old with COVID-19, enrolled during active disease. This chain connects TRBV7-9 to TRBJ1-5; 7 bases map to TRBD1. Input material: peripheral blood. In DNA, the CDR3 is TGTGCCAGCAGCTTAGGAGGGGGCGGGCGTCAGCCCCAGCATTTT. Amino acids: CASSLGGGGRQPQHF.